One sample yielded the 26 T cell receptor beta chains listed below, sequenced in a study of blood T cell repertoires in COVID-19. Sequenced by immunoSEQ multiplex PCR; TCRdb stores in-frame clones only, minus some. Among about 410,000 clones listed, roughly 90% were seen once. The specimen sequenced was peripheral blood. The receptors originated from a woman aged 40 to 49 with COVID-19, enrolled during active disease.

The gene calls are TRBV5-6 and TRBJ1-5; D unresolved. V was pared by 2 bases and J by 5 bases, with 17 bases between. Per germline, CDR1 SGHDT and CDR2 YYEEEE. The CDR3 loop spans 16 amino acids. In nucleotides, the CDR3 is TGTGCCAGCAGCTTTTTAGCTTCGGGGTTGGATCAGCCCCAGCATTTT. Protein product: CASSFLASGLDQPQHF.

This clone was observed a single time. Other nucleotide sequences in the sample specify the same CDR3. The CDR3 here is CASSLGGTGNTEAFF. The CDR3 nucleotides are TGTGCCAGCAGTTTGGGGGGGACAGGGAACACTGAAGCTTTCTTT. The genes are TRBV28 and TRBJ1-1; 8 bases are a match to TRBD1. Germline V lookup: CDR1 MDHEN, CDR2 SYDVKM. Germline trimming cut 3 bases from V and 1 base from J; bases unmatched to any gene: 4. CDR3 size: 15 residues.

The rearrangement links TRBV7-2 to TRBJ1-4; 7 bases agree with TRBD1. Per germline, CDR1 SGHTA and CDR2 FQGNSA. CDR3 length: 14 amino acids. V gave up 3 bases and J gave up 6 bases; unmatched junction bases: 4. The CDR3 region is CASSLRGGDEKLFF. CDR3 DNA sequence: TGTGCCAGCAGCTTGAGAGGGGGCGATGAAAAACTGTTTTTT. The full variable domain, with the rest looked up from reference TRBV7-2 and TRBJ1-4, is GAGVSQSPSNKVTEKGKDVELRCDPISGHTALYWYRQSLGQGLEFLIYFQGNSAPDKSGLPSDRFSAERTGGSVSTLTIQRTQQEDSAVYLCASSLRGGDEKLFFGSGTQLSVL.

This chain uses TRBV3-1 (or the pseudogene TRBV3-2) with TRBJ2-1; TRBD1 is a possible D gene (6 bases). The CDR3 is made up of 13 amino acids. The germline V gene encodes CDR1 LGHDT and CDR2 YNNKEL (reference sequence). The ends were cut back, 7 bases at V and 4 bases at J, with 11 bases in the middle. In DNA, the CDR3 is TGTGCCAGCACTCAAAGGGGGTACAATGAGCAGTTCTTC. This sequence encodes CASTQRGYNEQFF.

V is TRBV5-1 and J is TRBJ1-1; 7 nucleotides align to TRBD1. After removal of 1 base from V and 2 bases from J, the junction contained 14 bases not matched to a gene. CDR1 and CDR2 (germline): SGHRS, YFSETQ. This CDR3 spans 18 amino acids. The CDR3 protein is CASSLNPPNRGSNTEAFF. The DNA of the CDR3 is TGCGCCAGCAGCTTGAACCCCCCCAACAGGGGATCTAACACTGAAGCTTTCTTT.

The rearrangement joins TRBV4-2 to TRBJ1-1, with TRBD1 matching 9 bases. V was pared by 1 base and J by 1 base, with 7 bases of the junction left unmatched. The CDR3 sequence is 17 residues long. Germline V gene sequence: CDR1 LGHNA, CDR2 YNFKEQ. This CDR3 reads CASSQVPGQGQNTEAFF. The CDR3 DNA reads as TGTGCCAGCAGCCAAGTCCCGGGACAGGGCCAGAACACTGAAGCTTTCTTT.

V is TRBV6-4 and J is TRBJ2-7; 10 bases map to TRBD2. Germline CDR1 is MRHNA and CDR2 is SNTAGT. The junction had 16 bases not matched to a gene; V was cut back by 4 bases and J by 1 base. The CDR3 is made up of 19 amino acids. This CDR3 is CASSARLAGEWFMSYEQYF. CDR3 coding DNA: TGTGCCAGCAGTGCACGGCTAGCGGGAGAATGGTTTATGTCCTACGAGCAGTACTTC.

The chain has TRBV19 and TRBJ1-5; TRBD1 matches at 7 bases. J lost 3 bases, V lost 7 bases, and 9 bases had no gene match. The germline V gene has CDR1 LNHDA and CDR2 SQIVND (reference sequence). The CDR3 contains 15 residues. The CDR3 coding sequence is TGTGCCAGTAAAGGTTTGGACAGGCCCAATCAGCCCCAGCATTTT. Its protein is CASKGLDRPNQPQHF.

The chain joins TRBV19 to TRBJ2-1; 8 positions match TRBD1. There are 14 residues in the CDR3. V was pared by 6 bases and J by 8 bases, with 9 bases of the junction left unmatched. Germline V CDR1 and CDR2: LNHDA, SQIVND (reference sequence). The CDR3 nucleotides read TGTGCCAGTAGGGATGACAGGGGATCGCATGAGCAGTTCTTC. Amino acid sequence: CASRDDRGSHEQFF.

The chain has TRBV7-9 and TRBJ1-1, with 9 positions matching TRBD1. Germline assignment: CDR1 SEHNR and CDR2 FQNEAQ (reference sequence). J was trimmed by 4 bases and V by 6 bases; bases with no gene match: 6. CDR3 length: 14 residues. The CDR3 protein is CASSLETGGTEAFF. In DNA, the CDR3 is TGTGCCAGCAGTCTGGAGACAGGGGGCACTGAAGCTTTCTTT.

This chain uses TRBV19 with TRBJ1-3, with TRBD1 matching 8 bases. The CDR3 sequence is 17 residues long. CDR1 is LNHDA and CDR2 is SQIVND in the germline V gene (reference sequence). J gave up 4 bases and V 4 bases, and 12 bases lay outside the gene matches. The DNA for the CDR3 is TGTGCCAGTAGTACCAGCCCGACAGGGGCCAGAGGAAACACCATATATTTT. Protein product: CASSTSPTGARGNTIYF.

V is TRBV2 and J is TRBJ1-1; D uncertain. The CDR3 covers 13 residues. Trimming cost V 4 bases and J 1 base, with 7 bases left between them. Germline loops: CDR1 SNHLY, CDR2 FYNNEI. The CDR3 loop reads CASSGQKNTEAFF. CDR3 in DNA: TGTGCCAGCAGTGGACAAAAGAACACTGAAGCTTTCTTT. Complete variable domain (other parts from reference TRBV2 and TRBJ1-1): EPEVTQTPSHQVTQMGQEVILRCVPISNHLYFYWYRQILGQKVEFLVSFYNNEISEKSEIFDDQFSVERPDGSNFTLKIRSTKLEDSAMYFCASSGQKNTEAFFGQGTRLTVV.

This chain uses TRBV2 with TRBJ1-1; D gene uncertain. The V end was cut by 6 bases, the J end by 0 bases, with 11 bases between. There are 14 residues in the CDR3. CDR1 SNHLY and CDR2 FYNNEI come from the germline V gene. CDR3 sequence (DNA): TGTGCCAGCAGCCTTCACCACATGAACACTGAAGCTTTCTTT. Protein sequence: CASSLHHMNTEAFF.

The V gene is TRBV3-1 (or the pseudogene TRBV3-2), the J gene TRBJ1-5, with D unresolved. Between the trimmed V and J ends, which lost 3 bases and 5 bases, there was a span of 2 bases. The CDR3 has 11 amino acids. Germline CDR1 LGHDT, CDR2 YNNKEL (reference sequence). The CDR3 region has the DNA TGTGCCAGCAGCCACGATCAGCCCCAGCATTTT. It specifies CASSHDQPQHF.

The chain is built from TRBV15 and TRBJ1-1; D ambiguous. Germline V gene data show CDR1 as LNHNV and CDR2 as YYDKDF (reference sequence). The CDR3 runs to 11 residues. V dropped 0 bases and J dropped 11 bases, with 7 bases sitting between them. CDR3 DNA: TGTGCCACCAGCAGAGATTTGTCGGCTTTCTTT. Translated: CATSRDLSAFF. The complete variable domain, with remaining parts taken from reference TRBV15 and TRBJ1-1, reads DAMVIQNPRYQVTQFGKPVTLSCSQTLNHNVMYWYQQKSSQAPKLLFHYYDKDFNNEADTPDNFQSRRPNTSFCFLDIRSPGLGDTAMYLCATSRDLSAFFGQGTRLTVV.

This chain links TRBV5-1 with TRBJ2-1; 7 bases are a match to TRBD1. Germline values: CDR1 SGHRS, CDR2 YFSETQ. This CDR3 region has 14 residues. J lost 5 bases, V lost 4 bases, and 6 bases had no gene match. The CDR3: CASSRDTGDNEQFF. DNA for the CDR3: TGCGCCAGCAGCCGAGACACAGGGGACAATGAGCAGTTCTTC.

This chain uses TRBV7-9 with TRBJ1-1, with TRBD1 matching over 8 bases. Trimming at V came to 11 bases and at J to 6 bases, leaving 11 bases not matched to a gene. This CDR3 has 13 residues. Germline lookup yields CDR1 SEHNR and CDR2 FQNEAQ (reference sequence). CDR3 region: CALLPEGQAEAFF. For the CDR3, the DNA is TGTGCCCTACTCCCGGAGGGACAGGCTGAAGCTTTCTTT. The full variable domain, completed using reference TRBV7-9 and TRBJ1-1, is DTGVSQNPRHKITKRGQNVTFRCDPISEHNRLYWYRQTLGQGPEFLTYFQNEAQLEKSRLLSDRFSAERPKGSFSTLEIQRTEQGDSAMYLCALLPEGQAEAFFGQGTRLTVV.

This chain uses TRBV2 with TRBJ2-1; 12 bases match TRBD2. Germline values: CDR1 SNHLY, CDR2 FYNNEI. The CDR3 length is 16 residues. The J segment lost 2 bases and the V segment lost 2 bases, leaving 1 base of the junction unmatched. For the CDR3, the DNA is TGTGCCAGCAGTGAAACTAGCGGGAGGCCCTACAATGAGCAGTTCTTC. Translation: CASSETSGRPYNEQFF. The full variable domain, completed using reference TRBV2 and TRBJ2-1, is EPEVTQTPSHQVTQMGQEVILRCVPISNHLYFYWYRQILGQKVEFLVSFYNNEISEKSEIFDDQFSVERPDGSNFTLKIRSTKLEDSAMYFCASSETSGRPYNEQFFGPGTRLTVL.

This clone was observed once. The V call is TRBV24-1, the J call TRBJ1-5, with 7 positions matching TRBD1. Germline V gene data show CDR1 as KGHDR and CDR2 as SFDVKD. This CDR3 spans 18 amino acids. Losses at the gene ends were 3 bases for V and 1 base for J; bases not matched to a gene: 11. CDR3 DNA sequence: TGTGCCACCAGTGATCTAGGGCAGGGGGTAATGAGCAATCAGCCCCAGCATTTT. This sequence encodes CATSDLGQGVMSNQPQHF.

The chain couples TRBV19 to TRBJ2-2; D is perhaps TRBD2 (6 bases). This CDR3 has 15 amino acids. CDR1 LNHDA and CDR2 SQIVND come from the germline V gene (reference sequence). Trimming pared 4 bases from V and 4 bases from J, leaving 13 bases between. CDR3 in amino acids: CASSRASVRTGELFF. As DNA, the CDR3 is TGTGCCAGTAGTAGGGCTAGCGTTCGCACCGGGGAGCTGTTTTTT.

In nucleotides, the CDR3 is TGTGCCAGCAGTCCTTTCCCGACAGGAACCTACGAGCAGTACTTC. Amino acids: CASSPFPTGTYEQYF. The V call is TRBV27, the J call TRBJ2-7, with D perhaps matching TRBD1 (6 bases). Per germline, CDR1 MNHEY and CDR2 SMNVEV (reference sequence). Trimming took 5 bases from V and 2 from J, leaving 16 bases between them. The CDR3 extends over 15 amino acids.

V usage is TRBV6-5 and J usage is TRBJ1-1; no clear D. CDR1 MNHEY and CDR2 SVGAGI come from the germline V gene. The CDR3 extends over 13 amino acids. Between the trimmed V and J ends, which lost 6 bases and 2 bases, there was a span of 10 bases. CDR3 in DNA: TGTGCCAGCAGCCTTCCTTCTAACACTGAAGCTTTCTTT. Encoded protein: CASSLPSNTEAFF.

This clone was seen once. The chain has TRBV5-4 and TRBJ2-2; perhaps TRBD2 as D (7 bases). V was pared by 4 bases and J by 4 bases, with 20 bases between. This CDR3 is 17 amino acids long. CDR1 SGHNT and CDR2 YYREEE come from the germline V gene (reference sequence). CDR3 coding DNA: TGTGCCAGCAGCACCCTCGGGGGGCGGTCGAGCACCGGGGAGCTGTTTTTT. This translates into CASSTLGGRSSTGELFF.

The chain links TRBV5-1 to TRBJ2-7; 8 bases fit TRBD1. This CDR3 spans 15 amino acids. Per the germline V gene, CDR1 is SGHRS and CDR2 is YFSETQ. J gave up 0 bases and V 2 bases, and 4 bases lay outside the gene matches. This chain's CDR3 is CASSFQGQGSYEQYF. CDR3 DNA sequence: TGCGCCAGCAGCTTCCAAGGACAGGGCTCCTACGAGCAGTACTTC.

The chain employs TRBV9 and TRBJ2-1; 14 bases map to TRBD2. The germline CDR1 and CDR2 sequences are SGDLS and YYNGEE. J gave up 7 bases and V 2 bases, and 8 bases lay outside the gene matches. This CDR3 has 17 residues. In DNA, the CDR3 is TGTGCCAGCAGCGTGGGGGGACTAGCGGGAGACGGGAATGAGCAGTTCTTC. Encoded protein: CASSVGGLAGDGNEQFF.

This rearrangement joins TRBV11-2 to TRBJ1-4; 8 nucleotides align to TRBD1. V shed 1 base and J 5 bases; nucleotides not matched to a gene: 9. Germline values: CDR1 SGHAT, CDR2 FQNNGV. The CDR3 has 17 residues. In nucleotides, the CDR3 is TGTGCCAGCAGCTTAGGGGTCGGTGGGACAGGAAATGAAAAACTGTTTTTT. Protein product: CASSLGVGGTGNEKLFF.